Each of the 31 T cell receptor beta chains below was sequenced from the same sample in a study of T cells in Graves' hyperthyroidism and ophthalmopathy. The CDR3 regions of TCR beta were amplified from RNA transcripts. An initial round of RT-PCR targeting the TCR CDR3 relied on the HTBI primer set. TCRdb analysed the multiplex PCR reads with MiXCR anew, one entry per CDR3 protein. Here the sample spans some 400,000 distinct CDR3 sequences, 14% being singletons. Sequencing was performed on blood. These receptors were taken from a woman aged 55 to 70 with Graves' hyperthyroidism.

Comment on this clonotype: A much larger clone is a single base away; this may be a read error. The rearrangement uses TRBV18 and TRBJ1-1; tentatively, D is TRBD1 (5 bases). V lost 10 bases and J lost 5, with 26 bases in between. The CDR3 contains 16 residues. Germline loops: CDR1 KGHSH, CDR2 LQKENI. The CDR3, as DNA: TGTGCCAACGCTCAGGGATCGACCGCGGGGAAAACTGAAGCTTTCTTT. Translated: CANAQGSTAGKTEAFF. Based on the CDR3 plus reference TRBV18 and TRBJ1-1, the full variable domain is NAGVMQNPRHLVRRRGQEARLRCSPMKGHSHVYWYRQLPEEGLKFMVYLQKENIIDESGMPKERFSAEFPKEGPSILRIQQVVRGDSAAYFCANAQGSTAGKTEAFFGQGTRLTVV.

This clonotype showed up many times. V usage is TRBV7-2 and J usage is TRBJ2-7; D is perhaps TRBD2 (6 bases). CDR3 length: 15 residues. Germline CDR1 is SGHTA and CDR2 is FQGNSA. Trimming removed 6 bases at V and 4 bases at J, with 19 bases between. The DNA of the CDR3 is TGTGCCAGCAGTCTAACCGGGGGTAATGGGTACGAGCAGTACTTC. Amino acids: CASSLTGGNGYEQYF.

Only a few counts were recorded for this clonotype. CDR3 sequence reads: CASSEIPGASTDTQYF. The CDR3 nucleotides are TGTGCCAGCAGCGAAATACCGGGGGCGAGCACAGATACGCAGTATTTT. The rearrangement uses TRBV9 and TRBJ2-3; possibly TRBD1 or TRBD2 for D (6 bases each). Germline lookup yields CDR1 SGDLS and CDR2 YYNGEE. The CDR3 is 16 residues long. Trimming left V 3 bases short and J 0 bases short, with 14 bases between.

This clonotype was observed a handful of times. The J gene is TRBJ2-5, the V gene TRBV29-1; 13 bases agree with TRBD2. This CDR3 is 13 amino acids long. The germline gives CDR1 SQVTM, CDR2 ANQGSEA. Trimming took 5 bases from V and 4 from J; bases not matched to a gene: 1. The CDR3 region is CSVRTSGRETQYF. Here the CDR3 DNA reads TGCAGCGTTCGGACTAGCGGGAGAGAGACCCAGTACTTC.

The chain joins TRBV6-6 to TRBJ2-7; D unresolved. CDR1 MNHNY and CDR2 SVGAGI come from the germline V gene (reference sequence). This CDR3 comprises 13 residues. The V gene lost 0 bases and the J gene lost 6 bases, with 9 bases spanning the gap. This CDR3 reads CASSYSRFGEQYF. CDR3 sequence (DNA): TGTGCCAGCAGTTACTCGAGGTTTGGCGAGCAGTACTTC.

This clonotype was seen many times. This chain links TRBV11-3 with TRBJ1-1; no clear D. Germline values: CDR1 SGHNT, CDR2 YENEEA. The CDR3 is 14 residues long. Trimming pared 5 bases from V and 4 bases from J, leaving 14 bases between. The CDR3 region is CASSQNRRSTEAFF. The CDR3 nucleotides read TGTGCCAGCAGCCAAAACAGACGTTCCACTGAAGCTTTCTTT.

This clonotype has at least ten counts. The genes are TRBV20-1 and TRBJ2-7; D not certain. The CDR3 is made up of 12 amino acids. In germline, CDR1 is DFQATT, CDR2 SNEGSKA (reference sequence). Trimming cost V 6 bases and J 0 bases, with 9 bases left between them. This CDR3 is CSALGSSYEQYF. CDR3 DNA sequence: TGCAGTGCACTGGGATCCTCCTACGAGCAGTACTTC.

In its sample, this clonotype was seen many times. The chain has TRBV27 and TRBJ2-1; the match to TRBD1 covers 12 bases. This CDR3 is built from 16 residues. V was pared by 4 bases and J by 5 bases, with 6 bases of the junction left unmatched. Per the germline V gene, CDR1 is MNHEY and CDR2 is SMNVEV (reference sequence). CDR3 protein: CASSSTGTGGHNEQFF. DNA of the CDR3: TGTGCCAGCAGTTCGACCGGGACAGGGGGCCACAATGAGCAGTTCTTC.

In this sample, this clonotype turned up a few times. CDR3 bases: TGTGCCAGCAGCGTAGGGGCCGAAATCACCGGGGAGCTGTTTTTT. Encoded protein: CASSVGAEITGELFF. This chain connects TRBV9 to TRBJ2-2; D is ambiguous. The V gene's germline CDR1 is SGDLS and CDR2 YYNGEE. The CDR3 totals 15 residues. Trimming took off 0 bases at V and 4 bases at J, with 10 bases between the two ends.

DNA of the CDR3: TGTGCCAGCAGTCCACAGGGGGCACGCTATGGCTACACCTTC. Its translation: CASSPQGARYGYTF. This sequence joins TRBV28 and TRBJ1-2, with 9 bases lining up with TRBD1. This CDR3 is 14 amino acids long. Germline V CDR1 and CDR2: MDHEN, SYDVKM. With V trimmed by 5 bases and J by 4 bases, 5 bases remained unmatched.

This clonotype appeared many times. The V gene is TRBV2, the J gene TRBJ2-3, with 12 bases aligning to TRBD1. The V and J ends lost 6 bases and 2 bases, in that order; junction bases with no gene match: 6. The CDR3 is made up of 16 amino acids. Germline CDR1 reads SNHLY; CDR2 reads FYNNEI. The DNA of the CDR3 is TGTGCCAGCAGCTCGAGGGGACAGGGGGCCACAGATACGCAGTATTTT. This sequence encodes CASSSRGQGATDTQYF.

The CDR3 region has the DNA TGTGCCAGCAGCCTGGGACAGGGGCGTGGAGAGACCCAGTACTTC. This gives the protein CASSLGQGRGETQYF. V usage is TRBV5-4 and J usage is TRBJ2-5, with 10 bases that match TRBD1. V shed 4 bases, J shed 4 bases, and the junction held 7 bases outside the gene matches. Germline V gene data show CDR1 as SGHNT and CDR2 as YYREEE (reference sequence). This CDR3 contains 15 residues.

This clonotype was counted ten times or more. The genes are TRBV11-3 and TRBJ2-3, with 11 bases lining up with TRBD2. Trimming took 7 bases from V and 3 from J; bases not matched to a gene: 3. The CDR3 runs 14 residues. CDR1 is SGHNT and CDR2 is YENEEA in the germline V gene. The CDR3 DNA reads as TGTGCCAGCACGGGGACTAGCGGTACAGATACGCAGTATTTT. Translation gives CASTGTSGTDTQYF.

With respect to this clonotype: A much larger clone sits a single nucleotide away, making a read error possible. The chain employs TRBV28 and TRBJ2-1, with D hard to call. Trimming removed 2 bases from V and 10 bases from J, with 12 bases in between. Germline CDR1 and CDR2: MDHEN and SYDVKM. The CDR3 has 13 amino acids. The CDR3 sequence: CASSLGTLYEQFF. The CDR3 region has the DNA TGTGCCAGCAGTTTAGGTACCCTCTACGAGCAGTTCTTC.

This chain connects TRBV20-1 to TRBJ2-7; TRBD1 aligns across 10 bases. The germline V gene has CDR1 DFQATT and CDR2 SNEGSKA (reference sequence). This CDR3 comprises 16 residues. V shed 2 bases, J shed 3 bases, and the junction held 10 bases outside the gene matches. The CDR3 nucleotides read TGCAGTGCTAGATCCCCCGGGACAGGGGTCCTCTACGAGCAGTACTTC. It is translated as CSARSPGTGVLYEQYF.

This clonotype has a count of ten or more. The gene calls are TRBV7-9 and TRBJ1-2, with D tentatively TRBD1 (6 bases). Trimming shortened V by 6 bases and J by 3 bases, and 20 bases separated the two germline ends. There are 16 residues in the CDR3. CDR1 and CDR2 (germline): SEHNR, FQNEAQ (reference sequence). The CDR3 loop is CASSLGVGGADYGYTF. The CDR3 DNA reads TGTGCCAGCAGTCTAGGGGTGGGGGGCGCGGACTATGGCTACACCTTC.

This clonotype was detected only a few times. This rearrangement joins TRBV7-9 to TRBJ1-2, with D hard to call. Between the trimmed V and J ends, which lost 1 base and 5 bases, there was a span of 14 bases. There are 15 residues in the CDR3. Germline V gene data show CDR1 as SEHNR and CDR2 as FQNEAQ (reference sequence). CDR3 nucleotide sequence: TGTGCCAGCAGCTTAGTCCAGACGGCCAATTATGGCTACACCTTC. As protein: CASSLVQTANYGYTF.

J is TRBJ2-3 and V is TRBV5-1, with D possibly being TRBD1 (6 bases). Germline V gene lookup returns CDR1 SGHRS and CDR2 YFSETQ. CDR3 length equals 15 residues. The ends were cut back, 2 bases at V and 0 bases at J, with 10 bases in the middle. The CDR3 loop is CASSFWGPSTDTQYF. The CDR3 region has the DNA TGCGCCAGCAGCTTTTGGGGGCCTAGCACAGATACGCAGTATTTT.

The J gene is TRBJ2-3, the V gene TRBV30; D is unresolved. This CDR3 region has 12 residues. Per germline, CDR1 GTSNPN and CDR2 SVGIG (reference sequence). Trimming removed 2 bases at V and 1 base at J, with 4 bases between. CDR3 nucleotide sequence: TGTGCCTGGAGTCCCGGCACAGATACGCAGTATTTT. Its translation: CAWSPGTDTQYF.

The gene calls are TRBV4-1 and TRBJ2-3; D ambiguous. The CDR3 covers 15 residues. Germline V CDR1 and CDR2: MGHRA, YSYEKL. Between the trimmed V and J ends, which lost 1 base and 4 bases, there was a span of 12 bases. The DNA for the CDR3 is TGCGCCAGCAGCCAAGCGCCCGTTGGCCCAGATACGCAGTATTTT. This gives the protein CASSQAPVGPDTQYF.

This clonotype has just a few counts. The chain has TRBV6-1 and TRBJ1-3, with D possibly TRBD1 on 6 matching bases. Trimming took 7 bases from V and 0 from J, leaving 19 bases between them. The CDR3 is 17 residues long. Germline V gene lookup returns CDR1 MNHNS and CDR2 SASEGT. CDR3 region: CASTWSPDSSSGNTIYF. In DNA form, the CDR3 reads TGTGCCAGCACCTGGAGCCCGGACAGCAGCTCTGGAAACACCATATATTTT.

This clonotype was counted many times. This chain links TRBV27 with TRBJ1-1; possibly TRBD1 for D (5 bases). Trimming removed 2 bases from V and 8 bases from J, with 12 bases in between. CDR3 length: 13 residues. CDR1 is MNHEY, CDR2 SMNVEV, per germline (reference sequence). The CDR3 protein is CASSLREDKEAFF. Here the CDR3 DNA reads TGTGCCAGCAGTTTAAGGGAGGACAAAGAAGCTTTCTTT.

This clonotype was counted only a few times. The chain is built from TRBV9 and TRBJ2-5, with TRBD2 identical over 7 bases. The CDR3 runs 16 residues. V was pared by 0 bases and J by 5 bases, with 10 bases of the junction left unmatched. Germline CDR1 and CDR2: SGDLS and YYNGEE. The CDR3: CASSVDFGRREETQYF. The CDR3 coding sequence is TGTGCCAGCAGCGTAGATTTCGGGAGGAGGGAGGAGACCCAGTACTTC.

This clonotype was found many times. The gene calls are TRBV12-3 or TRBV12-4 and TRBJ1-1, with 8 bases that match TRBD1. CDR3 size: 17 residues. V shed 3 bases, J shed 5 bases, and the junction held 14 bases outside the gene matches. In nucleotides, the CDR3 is TGTGCCAGCAGTTTGCGGTACTCAGGGGGCGAGTGGACTGAAGCTTTCTTT. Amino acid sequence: CASSLRYSGGEWTEAFF.

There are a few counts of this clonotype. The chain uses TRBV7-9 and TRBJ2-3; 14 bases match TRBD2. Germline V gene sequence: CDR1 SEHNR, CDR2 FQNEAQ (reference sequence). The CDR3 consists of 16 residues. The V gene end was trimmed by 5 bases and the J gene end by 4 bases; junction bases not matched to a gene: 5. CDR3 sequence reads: CASSQGTSGSADTQYF. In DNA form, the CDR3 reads TGTGCCAGCAGCCAGGGGACTAGCGGGAGTGCAGATACGCAGTATTTT. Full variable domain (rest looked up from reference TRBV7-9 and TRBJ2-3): DTGVSQNPRHKITKRGQNVTFRCDPISEHNRLYWYRQTLGQGPEFLTYFQNEAQLEKSRLLSDRFSAERPKGSFSTLEIQRTEQGDSAMYLCASSQGTSGSADTQYFGPGTRLTVL.

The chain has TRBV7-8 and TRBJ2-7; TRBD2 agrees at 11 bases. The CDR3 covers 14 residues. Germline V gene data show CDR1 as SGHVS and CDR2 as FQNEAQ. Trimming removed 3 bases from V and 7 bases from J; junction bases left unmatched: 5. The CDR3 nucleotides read TGTGCCAGCAGCTTCGCCACTAGCGGGAGTGAGCAGTACTTC. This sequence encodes CASSFATSGSEQYF. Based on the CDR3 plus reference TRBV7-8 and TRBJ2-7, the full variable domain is GAGVSQSPRYKVAKRGQDVALRCDPISGHVSLFWYQQALGQGPEFLTYFQNEAQLDKSGLPSDRFFAERPEGSVSTLKIQRTQQEDSAVYLCASSFATSGSEQYFGPGTRLTVT.

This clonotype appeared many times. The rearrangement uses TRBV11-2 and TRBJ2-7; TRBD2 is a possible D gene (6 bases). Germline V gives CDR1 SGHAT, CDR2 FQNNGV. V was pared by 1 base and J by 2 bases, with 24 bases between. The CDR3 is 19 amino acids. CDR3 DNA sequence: TGTGCCAGCAGCTTAGTAGTTCGGGCGGGAACAACCAGCACCTACGAGCAGTACTTC. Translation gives CASSLVVRAGTTSTYEQYF. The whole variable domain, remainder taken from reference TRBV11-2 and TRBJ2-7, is EAGVAQSPRYKIIEKRQSVAFWCNPISGHATLYWYQQILGQGPKLLIQFQNNGVVDDSQLPKDRFSAERLKGVDSTLKIQPAKLEDSAVYLCASSLVVRAGTTSTYEQYFGPGTRLTVT.

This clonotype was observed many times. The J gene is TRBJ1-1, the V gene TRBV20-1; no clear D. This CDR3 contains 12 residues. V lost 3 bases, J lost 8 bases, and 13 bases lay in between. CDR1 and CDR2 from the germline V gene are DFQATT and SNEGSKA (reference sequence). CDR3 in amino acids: CSARNQGWEAFF. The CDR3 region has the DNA TGCAGTGCTAGGAACCAAGGGTGGGAAGCTTTCTTT.

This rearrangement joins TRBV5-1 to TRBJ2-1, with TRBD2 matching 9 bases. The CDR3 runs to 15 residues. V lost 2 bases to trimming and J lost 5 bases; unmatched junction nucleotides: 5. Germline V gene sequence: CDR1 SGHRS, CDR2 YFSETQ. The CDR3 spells CASSLASGINNEQFF. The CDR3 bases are TGCGCCAGCAGCTTAGCTAGCGGGATAAACAATGAGCAGTTCTTC. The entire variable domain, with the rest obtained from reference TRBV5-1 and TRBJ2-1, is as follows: KAGVTQTPRYLIKTRGQQVTLSCSPISGHRSVSWYQQTPGQGLQFLFEYFSETQRNKGNFPGRFSGRQFSNSRSEMNVSTLELGDSALYLCASSLASGINNEQFFGPGTRLTVL.

The CDR3 DNA sequence: TGTGCCAGTAGTATCGTCGGGACTCCGAACACCGGGGAGCTGTTTTTT. Translation: CASSIVGTPNTGELFF. V usage is TRBV19 and J usage is TRBJ2-2; the D gene is possibly TRBD2 (6 bases). V was pared by 3 bases and J by 0 bases, with 11 bases between. The CDR3 is 16 residues long. Looked up from germline, CDR1 is LNHDA and CDR2 is SQIVND (reference sequence).

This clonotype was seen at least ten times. The CDR3 DNA sequence: TGTGCCAGCAGCTTAGGGGACAGGGGGCGCGTAGATACGCAGTATTTT. Translated, it gives CASSLGDRGRVDTQYF. The rearrangement uses TRBV7-2 and TRBJ2-3; 12 positions match TRBD1. From germline, CDR1 is SGHTA and CDR2 FQGNSA. V lost 1 base to trimming and J lost 5 bases; unmatched junction nucleotides: 4. The CDR3 runs 16 residues.